A selection of T cell receptor beta chains follows, all from one sample in a study of a mutant IDH1 vaccine in newly diagnosed glioma. These TCRs are of unknown antigen specificity. Method: immunoSEQ multiplex PCR; TCRdb's copy keeps in-frame clones and lacks some. The table lists roughly 120,000 clones, 80% of them singletons. This material consisted of PBMCs, taken from a glioma patient whose treatment included an IDH1 peptide vaccine. Every receptor here comes from a man in his forties with glioma. Both conserved end residues are part of each CDR3. The D gene is left open where the match is weak. The size of a clone is reported for some rows only, either as once, few or many, or as a class for expanded clones.

TRBV7-3	TRBJ2-3	.	TRBD1	TGTGCCAGCAGCCCCATCCCCCAGGGGGCGCGGACAGATACGCAGTATTTT	CASSPIPQGARTDTQYF
TRBV6-5	TRBJ1-2	few	.	TGTGCCAGCAGTTATGAGGGGGACTACACCTTC	CASSYEGDYTF
TRBV6-5	TRBJ1-2	once	.	TGTGCCAGCAGTTCATTGGGGAAGTCAGGTGGCTACACCTTC	CASSSLGKSGGYTF
TRBV30	TRBJ1-3	.	.	TGTGCCTGGATGCAGGGTATTGGAAACACCATATATTTT	CAWMQGIGNTIYF
TRBV7-9	TRBJ2-6	.	.	TGTGCCAGCAGGGTACAGACCTCTGGGGCCAACGTCCTGACTTTC	CASRVQTSGANVLTF
TRBV19	TRBJ1-3	.	.	TGTGCCAGTAGTATAGGACACTCTGGAAACACCATATATTTT	CASSIGHSGNTIYF
TRBV10-3	TRBJ2-3	.	TRBD1	TGTGCCATCAGTGACTCGACAGGGGAAGGCACAGATACGCAGTATTTT	CAISDSTGEGTDTQYF
TRBV19	TRBJ2-7	.	.	TGTGCCAGTAGTAGGGATATAGGGGGCTACGAGCAGTACTTC	CASSRDIGGYEQYF
TRBV15	TRBJ2-3	.	.	TGTGCCACCAACACAAGGGACACCGGCACAGATACGCAGTATTTT	CATNTRDTGTDTQYF
TRBV6-6	TRBJ2-7	.	TRBD2	TGTGCCAGCGGCTTAACTACTAGCGGCTACGAGCAGTACTTC	CASGLTTSGYEQYF
TRBV6-4	TRBJ2-3	.	TRBD2	TGTGCCAGCAGTCCACTAGCGGGGCCCACAGATACGCAGTATTTT	CASSPLAGPTDTQYF
TRBV4-1	TRBJ1-5	few	.	TGCGCCAGCAGCCAAGCCGAGATTGCCAATCAGCCCCAGCATTTT	CASSQAEIANQPQHF
TRBV2	TRBJ2-1	.	.	TGTGCCAGCAGTGAAGACGGGAGCTCCTACAATGAGCAGTTCTTC	CASSEDGSSYNEQFF
TRBV7-2	TRBJ1-5	.	TRBD1	TGTGCCAGCAGCTTAGGGGCAGGGGGATATAGCAATCAGCCCCAGCATTTT	CASSLGAGGYSNQPQHF
TRBV30	TRBJ2-7	few	.	TGTGCCTGGAGGGCCCTTGGGGTTCCCTACGAGCAGTACTTC	CAWRALGVPYEQYF
TRBV5-1	TRBJ1-2	.	TRBD1	TGCGCCAGCAGACCCGGACAGGGGCGGGTCTATGGCTACACCTTC	CASRPGQGRVYGYTF
TRBV28	TRBJ2-7	.	TRBD2	TGTGCCAGCAGCCCCGGACTAGCGGGGAGAGGCGAGCAGTACTTC	CASSPGLAGRGEQYF
TRBV25-1	TRBJ2-7	.	TRBD2	TGTGCCAGCAGTGTGACCGGACTAGCGGGGGGTTACGAGCAGTACTTC	CASSVTGLAGGYEQYF